A single sample gave rise to the 7 T cell receptor beta chains below, sequenced in a study of blood T cell repertoires in COVID-19. Libraries were prepared by immunoSEQ multiplex PCR; TCRdb keeps only in-frame clonotypes and omits some of them. The sample holds about 180,000 clones, 75% to 90% seen once. Material for sequencing was peripheral blood. The receptors were sampled from a man between 60 and 75 years old with acute or convalescent COVID-19.

This clone was counted once. The genes are TRBV10-3 and TRBJ2-1; TRBD2 might be the D (5 bases). Looked up from germline, CDR1 is ENHRY and CDR2 is SYGVKD. Trimming took off 10 bases at V and 0 bases at J, with 19 bases between the two ends. The length of the CDR3 is 16 residues. In nucleotides, the CDR3 is TGTGCCACCAAAGCCACTGACGGGGACTCCTACAATGAGCAGTTCTTC. This sequence encodes CATKATDGDSYNEQFF.

The chain employs TRBV2 and TRBJ2-1; D may be TRBD2 (6 bases). V shed 6 bases and J shed 5 bases, with 14 bases lying between them. Germline V gene data show CDR1 as SNHLY and CDR2 as FYNNEI. The CDR3 totals 14 residues. The CDR3 reads CASSAGTSDNEQFF. For the CDR3, the DNA is TGTGCCAGCAGCGCGGGGACGTCAGACAATGAGCAGTTCTTC.

The chain recombines TRBV7-8 with TRBJ1-5, with 7 positions matching TRBD1. This CDR3 spans 15 amino acids. Trimming removed 1 base from V and 3 bases from J; junction bases left unmatched: 3. Germline V gene sequence: CDR1 SGHVS, CDR2 FQNEAQ. CDR3 nucleotides: TGTGCCAGCAGCTTAGGGACAGGCTACAATCAGCCCCAGCATTTT. Amino acid sequence: CASSLGTGYNQPQHF.

The V gene is TRBV18, the J gene TRBJ1-5; 7 positions agree with TRBD1. The trim removed 4 bases at V and 5 bases at J, leaving 8 bases unmatched. In germline, CDR1 is KGHSH, CDR2 LQKENI. This CDR3 has 15 amino acids. The CDR3 is CASSLAGTADQPQHF. The CDR3 nucleotides are TGTGCCAGCTCACTGGCCGGGACAGCCGATCAGCCCCAGCATTTT.

CDR3 sequence reads: CASSLEQGWDEQYF. The CDR3 bases are TGTGCCAGCAGCTTAGAACAGGGGTGGGACGAGCAGTACTTC. The rearrangement joins TRBV7-8 to TRBJ2-7, with 7 bases matching TRBD1. CDR3 length: 14 amino acids. Germline V CDR1 and CDR2: SGHVS, FQNEAQ. V was pared by 1 base and J by 5 bases, with 5 bases of the junction left unmatched.

This clone was counted a few times. The chain carries TRBV18 and TRBJ2-7; 11 bases are shared with TRBD2. The V and J ends lost 5 bases and 2 bases, in that order; junction bases with no gene match: 11. The CDR3 consists of 17 residues. From germline, CDR1 is KGHSH and CDR2 LQKENI. The CDR3 nucleotides are TGTGCCAGCTCAACAACGGAGTTAGCGGGAGGGGCCTACGAGCAGTACTTC. Protein: CASSTTELAGGAYEQYF.

The chain employs TRBV2 and TRBJ2-5, with TRBD2 identical over 11 bases. The length of the CDR3 is 16 residues. Germline CDR1 and CDR2: SNHLY and FYNNEI. Trimming removed 4 bases from V and 1 base from J; junction bases left unmatched: 5. CDR3 region: CASSVRLAGGQETQYF. The CDR3 DNA follows: TGTGCCAGCAGTGTGAGGCTAGCGGGAGGCCAAGAGACCCAGTACTTC.